This record looks at one T cell receptor (beta chain) sequence and its context. Antigen: not known. The source of the sample is a study of T cell responses to AZD1222 COVID-19 vaccine. On the study more broadly: Pooled together were second doses at about 4 or about 12 weeks.

Study-wide findings and caveats: Distributed over spike, vaccine-associated CD4 TCRs predominated at 160-218 and 743-854. Repertoires were obtained solely post-peak T cell response.

Profiled with immunoSEQ multiplex PCR; TCRdb holds only in-frame clones, not every one. The sample lists 140,000 to 150,000 clones, roughly 91% occurring once. Germline lookup yields CDR1 SEHNR and CDR2 FQNEAQ (reference sequence). This CDR3 region has 12 residues. V lost 3 bases and J 10 bases, leaving 12 bases between the germline ends. The clonotype originates from an adult in good health. The starting material was peripheral blood, obtained on day 0 of AZD1222 vaccination. The chain combines TRBV7-9 with TRBJ1-2, with a weak D call TRBD1 (6 bases). DNA for the CDR3: TGTGCCAGCAGCTTCTGGGGGGCCGTCTACACCTTC. This sequence encodes CASSFWGAVYTF.